The sequence of this T cell receptor (beta chain) was determined in a study of T cell responses to AZD1222 COVID-19 vaccine. Profiled with immunoSEQ multiplex PCR; TCRdb holds only in-frame clones, not every one. The sample records 90,000 to 110,000 clones, about 88% being singletons. Per germline, CDR1 SGDLS and CDR2 YYNGEE. The CDR3 is 15 amino acids. The V gene end was trimmed by 4 bases and the J gene end by 8 bases; junction bases not matched to a gene: 10. A note on this clone: Its antigen is unknown.

General observations from the study: Seropositivity was recorded at baseline in only a handful of AZD1222 recipients. Nearly half of spike-specific TCRs reportedly go after variant regions that carry no mutations. Repertoires were obtained solely post-peak T cell response.

This receptor was taken from an adult in good health. Sequenced here: peripheral blood, sampled on day 0 of AZD1222 vaccination. The chain has TRBV9 and TRBJ2-2, with 8 bases fitting TRBD2. CDR3 protein: CASSSLAGSRGELFF. Here the CDR3 DNA reads TGTGCCAGCAGCTCCTTAGCGGGATCGAGGGGGGAGCTGTTTTTT.